This TCR beta chain was sequenced during a study of early T cells in non-severe SARS-CoV-2 infection. Background on the study: The sequenced material was bulk RNA from unsorted whole blood, and its chains were unpaired.

Study-wide results and limits: Matches to VDJdb favored anti-spike CD8 responses and missed private and CD4 specificities.

As part of library construction, unique molecular identifiers were attached to individual cDNA molecules. One entry per CDR3 protein results from TCRdb running MiXCR on the 5' RACE reads. This sample yields about 60,000 distinct CDR3 sequences, of which about an eighth are seen a single time; about 4% belongs to the top ten. This CDR3 is built from 15 residues. Trimming removed 4 bases from V and 4 bases from J; junction bases left unmatched: 4. CDR1 and CDR2 from the germline V gene are MGHDK and SYGVNS. In regard to this clonotype: The antigen remains undetermined.

The sequence was obtained from an adult who was a healthcare worker with PCR-confirmed SARS-CoV-2 infection or an uninfected control (not recorded which). The sample was whole blood. The rearrangement joins TRBV25-1 to TRBJ2-1; 10 bases map to TRBD2. The CDR3 nucleotides are TGTGCCAGCAGTGCCGGGACTAGCGCTTACAATGAGCAGTTCTTC. Encoded protein: CASSAGTSAYNEQFF.